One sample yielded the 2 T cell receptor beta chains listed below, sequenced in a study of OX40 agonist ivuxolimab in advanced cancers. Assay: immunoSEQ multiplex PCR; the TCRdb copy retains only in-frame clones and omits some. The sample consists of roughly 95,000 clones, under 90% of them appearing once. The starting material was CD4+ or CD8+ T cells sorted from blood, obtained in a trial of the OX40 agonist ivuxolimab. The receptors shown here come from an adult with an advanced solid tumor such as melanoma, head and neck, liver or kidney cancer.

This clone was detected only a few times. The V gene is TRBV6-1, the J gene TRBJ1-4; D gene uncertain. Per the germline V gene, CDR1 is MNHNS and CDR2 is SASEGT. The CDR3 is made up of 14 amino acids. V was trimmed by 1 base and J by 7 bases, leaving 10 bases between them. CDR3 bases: TGTGCCAGCAGTGAAGGGGGAGAAGGTGAAAAACTGTTTTTT. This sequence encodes CASSEGGEGEKLFF.

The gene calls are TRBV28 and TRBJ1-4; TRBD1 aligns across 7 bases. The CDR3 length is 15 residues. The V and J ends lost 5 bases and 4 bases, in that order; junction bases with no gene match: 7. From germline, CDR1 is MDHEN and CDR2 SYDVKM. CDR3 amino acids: CASSPGGQSNEKLFF. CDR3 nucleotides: TGTGCCAGCAGTCCCGGGGGACAGAGTAATGAAAAACTGTTTTTT.